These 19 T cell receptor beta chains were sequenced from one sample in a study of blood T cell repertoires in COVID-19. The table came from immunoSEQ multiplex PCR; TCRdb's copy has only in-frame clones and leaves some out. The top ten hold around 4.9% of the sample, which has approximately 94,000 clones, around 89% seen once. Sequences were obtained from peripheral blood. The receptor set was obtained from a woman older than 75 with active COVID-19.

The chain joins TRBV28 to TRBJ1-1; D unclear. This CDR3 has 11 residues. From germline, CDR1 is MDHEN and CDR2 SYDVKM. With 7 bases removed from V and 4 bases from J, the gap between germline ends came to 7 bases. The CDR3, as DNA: TGTGCCAGCACCGGTGGCACTGAAGCTTTCTTT. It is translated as CASTGGTEAFF.

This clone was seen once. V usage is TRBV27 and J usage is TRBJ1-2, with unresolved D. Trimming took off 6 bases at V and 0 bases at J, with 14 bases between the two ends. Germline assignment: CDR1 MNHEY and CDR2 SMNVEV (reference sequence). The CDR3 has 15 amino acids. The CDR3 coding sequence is TGTGCCAGCAGAGCTACGCTACCTTCTAACTATGGCTACACCTTC. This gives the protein CASRATLPSNYGYTF.

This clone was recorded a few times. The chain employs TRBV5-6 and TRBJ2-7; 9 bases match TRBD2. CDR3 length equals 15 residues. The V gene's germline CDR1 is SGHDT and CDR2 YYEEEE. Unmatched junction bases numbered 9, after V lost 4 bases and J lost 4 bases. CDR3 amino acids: CASSSLAGARYEQYF. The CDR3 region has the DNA TGTGCCAGCAGCAGCTTAGCGGGAGCAAGGTACGAGCAGTACTTC.

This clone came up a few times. CDR3 DNA: TGTGCCAGCAGAAAAACTAGTGGGAGTGGTCTAGAGACCCAGTACTTC. Translation: CASRKTSGSGLETQYF. The rearrangement joins TRBV5-5 to TRBJ2-5; weak D call: TRBD2 (5 bases). Per the germline V gene, CDR1 is SGHKS and CDR2 is YYEKEE (reference sequence). V was trimmed by 5 bases and J by 4 bases, leaving 21 bases between them. This CDR3 contains 16 residues. Variable domain in full (rest from reference TRBV5-5 and TRBJ2-5): DAGVTQSPTHLIKTRGQQVTLRCSPISGHKSVSWYQQVLGQGPQFIFQYYEKEERGRGNFPDRFSARQFPNYSSELNVNALLLGDSALYLCASRKTSGSGLETQYFGPGTRLLVL.

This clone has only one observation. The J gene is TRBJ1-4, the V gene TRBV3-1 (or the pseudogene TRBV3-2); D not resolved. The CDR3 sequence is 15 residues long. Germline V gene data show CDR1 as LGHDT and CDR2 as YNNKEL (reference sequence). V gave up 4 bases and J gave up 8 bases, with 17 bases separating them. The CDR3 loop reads CASSRNTELPEKLFF. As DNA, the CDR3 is TGTGCCAGCAGCCGCAATACAGAGCTACCGGAAAAACTGTTTTTT.

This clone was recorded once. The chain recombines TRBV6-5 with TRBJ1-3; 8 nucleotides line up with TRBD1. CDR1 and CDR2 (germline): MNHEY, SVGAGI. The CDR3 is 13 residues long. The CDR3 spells CAEAGGLGNTIYF. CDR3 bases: TGTGCGGAAGCAGGGGGCCTGGGAAACACCATATATTTT.

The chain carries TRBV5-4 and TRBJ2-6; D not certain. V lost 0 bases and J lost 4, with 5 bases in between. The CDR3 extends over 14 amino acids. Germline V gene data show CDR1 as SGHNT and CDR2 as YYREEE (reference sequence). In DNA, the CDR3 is TGTGCCAGCAGCTTGGTCGGGGGGGCCAACGTCCTGACTTTC. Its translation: CASSLVGGANVLTF.

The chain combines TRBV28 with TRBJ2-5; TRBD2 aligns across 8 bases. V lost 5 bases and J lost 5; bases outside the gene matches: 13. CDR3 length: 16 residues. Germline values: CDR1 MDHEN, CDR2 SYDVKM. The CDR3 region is CASSGTSRGAGETQYF. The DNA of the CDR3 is TGTGCCAGCAGTGGGACTAGTAGGGGGGCGGGGGAGACCCAGTACTTC.

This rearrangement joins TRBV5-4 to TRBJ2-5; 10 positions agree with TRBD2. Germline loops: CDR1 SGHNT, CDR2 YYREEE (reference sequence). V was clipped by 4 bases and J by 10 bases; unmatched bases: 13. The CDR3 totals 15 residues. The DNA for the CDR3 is TGTGCCAGCAGCCCCCGGAGAGCGGGGGGGGCGGACCAGTACTTC. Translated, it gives CASSPRRAGGADQYF. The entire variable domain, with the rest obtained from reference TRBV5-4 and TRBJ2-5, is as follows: ETGVTQSPTHLIKTRGQQVTLRCSSQSGHNTVSWYQQALGQGPQFIFQYYREEENGRGNFPPRFSGLQFPNYSSELNVNALELDDSALYLCASSPRRAGGADQYFGPGTRLLVL.

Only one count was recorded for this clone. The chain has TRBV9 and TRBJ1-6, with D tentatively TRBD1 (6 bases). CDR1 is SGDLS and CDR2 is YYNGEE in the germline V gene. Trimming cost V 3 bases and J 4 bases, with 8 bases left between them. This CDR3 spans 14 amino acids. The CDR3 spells CASSEGQYNSPLHF. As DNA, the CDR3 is TGTGCCAGCAGCGAAGGACAGTATAATTCACCCCTCCACTTT.

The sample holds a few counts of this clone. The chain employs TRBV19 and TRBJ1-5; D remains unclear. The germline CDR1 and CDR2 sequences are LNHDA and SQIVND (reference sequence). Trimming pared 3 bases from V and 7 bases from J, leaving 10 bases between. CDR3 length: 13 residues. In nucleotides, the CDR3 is TGTGCCAGTAGTATCCAGGTCCGGCAGCCCCAGCATTTT. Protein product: CASSIQVRQPQHF.

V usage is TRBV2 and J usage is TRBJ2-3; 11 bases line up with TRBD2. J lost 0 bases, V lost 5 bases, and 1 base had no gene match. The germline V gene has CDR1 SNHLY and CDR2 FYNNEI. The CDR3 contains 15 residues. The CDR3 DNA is TGTGCCAGCAGTAGGACTAGCGGGAGCACAGATACGCAGTATTTT. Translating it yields CASSRTSGSTDTQYF.

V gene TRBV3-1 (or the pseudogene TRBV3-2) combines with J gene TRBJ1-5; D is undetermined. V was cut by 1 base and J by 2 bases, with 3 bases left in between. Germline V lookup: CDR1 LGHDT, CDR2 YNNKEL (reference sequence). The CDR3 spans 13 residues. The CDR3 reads CASSQGRNQPQHF. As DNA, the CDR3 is TGTGCCAGCAGCCAAGGGCGCAATCAGCCCCAGCATTTT.

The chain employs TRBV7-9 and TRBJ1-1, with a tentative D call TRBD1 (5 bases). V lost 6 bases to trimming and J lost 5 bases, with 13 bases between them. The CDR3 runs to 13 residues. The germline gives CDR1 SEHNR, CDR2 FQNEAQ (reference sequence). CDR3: CASSPPGGTEAFF. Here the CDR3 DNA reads TGTGCCAGCAGTCCCCCGGGGGGGACTGAAGCTTTCTTT.

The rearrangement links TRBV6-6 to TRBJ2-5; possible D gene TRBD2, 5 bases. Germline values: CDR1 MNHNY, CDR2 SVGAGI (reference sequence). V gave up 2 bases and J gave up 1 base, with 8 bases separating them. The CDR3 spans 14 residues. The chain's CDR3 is CASSYGGSQETQYF. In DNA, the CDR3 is TGTGCCAGCAGTTACGGAGGCAGCCAAGAGACCCAGTACTTC.

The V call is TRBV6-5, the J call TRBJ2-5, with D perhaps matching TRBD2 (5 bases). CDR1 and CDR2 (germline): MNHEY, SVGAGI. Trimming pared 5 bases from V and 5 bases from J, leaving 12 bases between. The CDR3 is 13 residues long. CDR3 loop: CASSRGLGETQYF. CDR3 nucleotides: TGTGCCAGCAGTCGAGGGCTAGGGGAGACCCAGTACTTC.

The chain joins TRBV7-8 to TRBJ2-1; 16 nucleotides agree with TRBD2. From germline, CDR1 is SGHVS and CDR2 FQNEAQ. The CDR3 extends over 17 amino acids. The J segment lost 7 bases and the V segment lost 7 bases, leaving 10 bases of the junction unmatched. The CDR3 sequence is CASNNAGTSGRANEQFF. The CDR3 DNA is TGTGCCAGCAACAACGCAGGGACTAGCGGGAGGGCGAATGAGCAGTTCTTC.

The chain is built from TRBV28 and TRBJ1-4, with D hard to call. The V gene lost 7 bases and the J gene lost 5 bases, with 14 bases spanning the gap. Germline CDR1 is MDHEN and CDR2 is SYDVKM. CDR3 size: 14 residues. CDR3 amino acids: CASTWSGANEKLFF. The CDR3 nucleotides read TGTGCCAGCACCTGGTCGGGTGCGAATGAAAAACTGTTTTTT.

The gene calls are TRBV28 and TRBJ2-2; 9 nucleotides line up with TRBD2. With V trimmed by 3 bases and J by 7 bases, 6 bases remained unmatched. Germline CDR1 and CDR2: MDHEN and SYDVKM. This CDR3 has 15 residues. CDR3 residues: CASSFGGRANGELFF. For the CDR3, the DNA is TGTGCCAGCAGTTTTGGCGGGAGGGCGAACGGGGAGCTGTTTTTT.